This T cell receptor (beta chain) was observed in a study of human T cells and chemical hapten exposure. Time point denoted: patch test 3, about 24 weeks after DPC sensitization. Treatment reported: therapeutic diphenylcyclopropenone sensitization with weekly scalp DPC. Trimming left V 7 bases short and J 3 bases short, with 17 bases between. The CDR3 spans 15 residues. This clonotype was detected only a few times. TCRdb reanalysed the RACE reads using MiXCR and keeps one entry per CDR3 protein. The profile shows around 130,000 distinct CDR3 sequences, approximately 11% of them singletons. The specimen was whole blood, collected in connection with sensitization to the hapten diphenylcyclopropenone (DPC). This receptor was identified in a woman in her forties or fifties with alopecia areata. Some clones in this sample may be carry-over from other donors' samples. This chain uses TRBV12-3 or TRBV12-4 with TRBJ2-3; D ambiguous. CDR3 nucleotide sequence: TGTGCCAGCACTCCGGACCCCTCCGGGACAGATACGCAGTATTTT. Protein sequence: CASTPDPSGTDTQYF.